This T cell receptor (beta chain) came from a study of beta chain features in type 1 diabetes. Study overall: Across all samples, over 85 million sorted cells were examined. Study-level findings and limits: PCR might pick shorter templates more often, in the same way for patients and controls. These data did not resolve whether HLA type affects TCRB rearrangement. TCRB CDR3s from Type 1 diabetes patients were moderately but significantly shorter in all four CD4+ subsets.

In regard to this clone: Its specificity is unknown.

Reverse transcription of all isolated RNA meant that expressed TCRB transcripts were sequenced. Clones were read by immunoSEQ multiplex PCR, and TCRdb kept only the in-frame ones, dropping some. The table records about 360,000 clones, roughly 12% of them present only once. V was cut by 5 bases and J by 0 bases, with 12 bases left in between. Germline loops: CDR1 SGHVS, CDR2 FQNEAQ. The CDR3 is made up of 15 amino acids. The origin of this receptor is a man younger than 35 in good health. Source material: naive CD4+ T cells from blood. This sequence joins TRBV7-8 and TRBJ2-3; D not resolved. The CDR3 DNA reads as TGTGCCAGCAGCCCAAGACAACTTAGCACAGATACGCAGTATTTT. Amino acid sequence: CASSPRQLSTDTQYF. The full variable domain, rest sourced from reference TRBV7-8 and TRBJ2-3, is GAGVSQSPRYKVAKRGQDVALRCDPISGHVSLFWYQQALGQGPEFLTYFQNEAQLDKSGLPSDRFFAERPEGSVSTLKIQRTQQEDSAVYLCASSPRQLSTDTQYFGPGTRLTVL.